This is a list of T cell receptor beta chains from one sample in a study of blood T cell repertoires in COVID-19. Repertoires were generated with immunoSEQ multiplex PCR, while TCRdb's copy carries only in-frame clones and drops some. The sample carries 300,000 or so clones, about 86% recorded once. Sequencing was done on a sample of PBMCs or T cells enriched from blood (not recorded which). These TCRs come from a woman aged 40 to 55 with acute COVID-19. Each CDR3 is given with its conserved first and last residue. D genes are given only for firm matches. The listing skips clone size in some rows; elsewhere it reads once, few, many or a size class.

abundance	j_gene	v_gene	d_gene	CDR3aa	CDR3nt
NA	TRBJ2-5	TRBV12-3/TRBV12-4	NA	CASSFEGGSLYF	TGTGCCAGCAGTTTCGAAGGAGGCAGCCTGTACTTC
few	TRBJ2-3	TRBV9	TRBD2	CASSVAAREGTDTQYF	TGTGCCAGCAGCGTAGCTGCCCGGGAGGGAACAGATACGCAGTATTTT
NA	TRBJ2-3	TRBV6-2/TRBV6-3	NA	CASSQRLMRVGTDTQYF	TGTGCCAGCAGCCAACGACTCATGAGGGTCGGCACAGATACGCAGTATTTT
NA	TRBJ2-7	TRBV4-3	NA	CASSQEIAPTYEQYF	TGCGCCAGCAGCCAAGAAATTGCACCTACCTACGAGCAGTACTTC
NA	TRBJ2-5	TRBV19	TRBD1	CASSMKARDRGRKTQYF	TGTGCCAGTAGTATGAAAGCCCGGGACAGGGGCAGGAAGACCCAGTACTTC
NA	TRBJ1-1	TRBV18	NA	CASSPMTLNTEAFF	TGTGCCAGCTCACCAATGACTTTAAACACTGAAGCTTTCTTT
NA	TRBJ1-5	TRBV6-5	TRBD1	CASKRGDRNNQPQHF	TGTGCCAGCAAAAGAGGGGACAGAAACAATCAGCCCCAGCATTTT
NA	TRBJ1-1	TRBV28	NA	CASSLLSSRAFF	TGTGCCAGCAGTTTATTGTCCTCTCGAGCTTTCTTT
NA	TRBJ1-1	TRBV4-1	NA	CASSQREGVNTEAFF	TGCGCCAGCAGCCAAAGGGAGGGAGTGAACACTGAAGCTTTCTTT
NA	TRBJ1-5	TRBV6-5	NA	CASNTQYSNQPQHF	TGTGCCAGTAATACACAGTATAGCAATCAGCCCCAGCATTTT
few	TRBJ1-4	TRBV5-4	NA	CASSSRSTNEKLFF	TGTGCCAGCAGCTCGAGGTCCACTAATGAAAAACTGTTTTTT
NA	TRBJ2-3	TRBV5-6	TRBD2	CASSLTAGGRTDTQYF	TGTGCCAGCAGCTTGACTGCGGGAGGGCGTACAGATACGCAGTATTTT
NA	TRBJ2-1	TRBV3-1/TRBV3-2	NA	CASSQDKSRHPSRARYNEQFF	TGTGCCAGCAGCCAAGATAAGTCCAGACATCCGTCGAGGGCCCGGTACAATGAGCAGTTCTTC
NA	TRBJ2-1	TRBV6-2/TRBV6-3	TRBD2	CASSYTSGKNHNEQFF	TGTGCCAGCAGTTACACTAGCGGGAAAAACCACAATGAGCAGTTCTTC
NA	TRBJ2-7	TRBV13	TRBD1	CASSRDRSDSEQYF	TGTGCCAGCAGCCGGGACAGGTCTGATAGCGAGCAGTACTTC
NA	TRBJ2-1	TRBV2	TRBD2	CASIPRLAGEAQFF	TGTGCCAGCATTCCGAGACTAGCGGGAGAGGCCCAGTTCTTC
NA	TRBJ1-2	TRBV7-8	NA	CASSALPGQANTF	TGTGCCAGCAGCGCACTACCGGGACAAGCAAACACCTTC
NA	TRBJ1-6	TRBV28	NA	CASRPGTNNSPLHF	TGTGCCAGCCGGCCAGGGACTAATAATTCACCCCTCCACTTT
NA	TRBJ2-6	TRBV6-4	TRBD1	CASSAGTGAGANVLTF	TGTGCCAGCAGCGCTGGGACAGGGGCTGGGGCCAACGTCCTGACTTTC
NA	TRBJ2-5	TRBV11-1	NA	CASSPQLRGLQETQYF	TGTGCCAGCAGCCCTCAACTCAGGGGCCTACAAGAGACCCAGTACTTC
NA	TRBJ2-2	TRBV9	TRBD1	CASSVLGGAFTGELFF	TGTGCCAGCAGCGTACTAGGGGGCGCTTTTACCGGGGAGCTGTTTTTT
NA	TRBJ1-5	TRBV19	NA	CASSSDASNQPQHF	TGTGCCAGTAGCAGCGATGCTAGCAATCAGCCCCAGCATTTT
once	TRBJ2-1	TRBV9	NA	CASSVVEGVGLYNEQFF	TGTGCCAGCAGCGTAGTGGAGGGAGTGGGGCTATACAATGAGCAGTTCTTC
NA	TRBJ2-3	TRBV2	TRBD2	CASTLAGHTDTQYF	TGTGCCAGCACACTAGCGGGGCACACAGATACGCAGTATTTT
NA	TRBJ1-2	TRBV18	TRBD1	CASSPDREYGYTF	TGTGCCAGCTCACCAGACAGGGAATATGGCTACACCTTC
NA	TRBJ1-1	TRBV7-2	NA	CASSLRGGVQGYTEAFF	TGTGCCAGCAGCTTAAGAGGTGGGGTACAGGGTTATACTGAAGCTTTCTTT
once	TRBJ2-7	TRBV7-9	NA	CASSLLSGLGYEQYF	TGTGCCAGCAGCTTATTGTCGGGGTTAGGCTACGAGCAGTACTTC
NA	TRBJ1-5	TRBV27	TRBD1	CASSPGQGLGIGQPQHF	TGTGCCAGCAGTCCGGGACAGGGGCTAGGAATCGGTCAGCCCCAGCATTTT
NA	TRBJ2-3	TRBV6-5	NA	CASSSEGAGHTDTQYF	TGTGCCAGCAGTTCCGAGGGCGCGGGGCACACAGATACGCAGTATTTT
NA	TRBJ1-1	TRBV6-5	TRBD1	CASSPGTGTEAFF	TGTGCCAGCAGTCCCGGGACAGGCACTGAAGCTTTCTTT
NA	TRBJ2-5	TRBV3-1/TRBV3-2	NA	CASSHLRTVEETQYF	TGTGCCAGCAGCCACCTGCGGACAGTAGAAGAGACCCAGTACTTC
NA	TRBJ1-2	TRBV7-8	NA	CASSNREGHGGYTF	TGTGCCAGCAGCAACAGGGAGGGGCATGGGGGCTACACCTTC
NA	TRBJ1-2	TRBV2	NA	CASSVTPTNYGYTF	TGTGCCAGCAGCGTGACACCCACCAACTATGGCTACACCTTC
NA	TRBJ2-2	TRBV7-9	NA	CASSSVNTGELFF	TGTGCCAGCAGCTCAGTAAACACCGGGGAGCTGTTTTTT
NA	TRBJ2-1	TRBV25-1	TRBD2	CASSEVSGRSSYNEQFF	TGTGCCAGCAGTGAGGTAAGCGGGAGGAGCTCCTACAATGAGCAGTTCTTC
NA	TRBJ1-1	TRBV19	TRBD1	CASTFGTGYMNTEAFF	TGTGCCAGTACCTTCGGGACAGGCTACATGAACACTGAAGCTTTCTTT
NA	TRBJ2-5	TRBV5-1	TRBD1	CASSRWGTGGGETQYF	TGCGCCAGCAGCCGATGGGGGACAGGGGGCGGAGAGACCCAGTACTTC
once	TRBJ2-1	TRBV19	NA	CASSSPGSSYNEQFF	TGTGCCAGTAGTAGTCCGGGGAGCTCCTACAATGAGCAGTTCTTC
NA	TRBJ2-1	TRBV6-2/TRBV6-3	TRBD2	CASSETSGVGNEQFF	TGTGCCAGCAGTGAGACTAGCGGGGTGGGCAATGAGCAGTTCTTC
NA	TRBJ1-1	TRBV7-2	NA	CASSRRRGQTNAEAFF	TGTGCCAGCAGCCGCCGAAGAGGACAGACGAACGCTGAAGCTTTCTTT
NA	TRBJ1-4	TRBV6-5	NA	CASSYVTAEKLFF	TGTGCCAGCAGTTACGTGACAGCCGAAAAACTGTTTTTT
NA	TRBJ1-5	TRBV28	TRBD1	CASRTGEGNQPQHF	TGTGCCAGCCGGACAGGGGAGGGCAATCAGCCCCAGCATTTT